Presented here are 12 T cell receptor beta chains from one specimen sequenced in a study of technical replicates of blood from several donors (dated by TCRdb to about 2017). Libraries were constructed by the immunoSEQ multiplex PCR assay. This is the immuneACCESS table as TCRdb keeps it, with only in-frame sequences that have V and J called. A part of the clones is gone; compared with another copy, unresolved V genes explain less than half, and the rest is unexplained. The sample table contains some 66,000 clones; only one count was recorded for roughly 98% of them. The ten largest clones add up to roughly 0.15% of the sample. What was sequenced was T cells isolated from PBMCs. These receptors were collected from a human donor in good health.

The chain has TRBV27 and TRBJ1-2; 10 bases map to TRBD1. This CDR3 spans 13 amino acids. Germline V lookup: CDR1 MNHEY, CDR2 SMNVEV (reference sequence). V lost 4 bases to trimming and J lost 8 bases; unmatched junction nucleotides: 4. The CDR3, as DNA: TGTGCCAGCAGTTCCGGACAGGGGGGCGGCTACACCTTC. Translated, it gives CASSSGQGGGYTF.

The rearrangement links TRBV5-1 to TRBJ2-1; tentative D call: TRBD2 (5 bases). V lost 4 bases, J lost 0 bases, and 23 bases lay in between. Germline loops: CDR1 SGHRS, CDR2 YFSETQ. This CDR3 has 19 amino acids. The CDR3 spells CASSDLGPGLKNSYNEQFF. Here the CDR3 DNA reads TGCGCCAGCAGCGACCTCGGACCAGGACTCAAAAACTCCTACAATGAGCAGTTCTTC.

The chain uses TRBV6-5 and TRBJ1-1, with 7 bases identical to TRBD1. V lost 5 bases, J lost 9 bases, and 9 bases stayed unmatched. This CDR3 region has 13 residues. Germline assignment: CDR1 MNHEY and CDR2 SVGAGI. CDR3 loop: CASSHEQGFQAFF. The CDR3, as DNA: TGTGCCAGCAGTCACGAACAGGGGTTTCAAGCTTTCTTT.

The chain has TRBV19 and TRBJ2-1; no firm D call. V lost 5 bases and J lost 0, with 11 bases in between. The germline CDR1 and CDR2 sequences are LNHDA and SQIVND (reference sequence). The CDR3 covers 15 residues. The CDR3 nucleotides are TGTGCCAGTAGTTTCGCTCCCAGCTCCTACAATGAGCAGTTCTTC. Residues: CASSFAPSSYNEQFF.

The CDR3 coding sequence is TGCGCCAGCAGCTTCGCGGGCTACGAGCAGTACTTC. It yields the protein CASSFAGYEQYF. The chain recombines TRBV5-1 with TRBJ2-7, with TRBD2 as a possible D gene (5 bases). The CDR3 is 12 residues long. Germline lookup yields CDR1 SGHRS and CDR2 YFSETQ. Trimming removed 2 bases from V and 3 bases from J, with 6 bases in between. Full variable domain (remainder filled in from reference TRBV5-1 and TRBJ2-7): KAGVTQTPRYLIKTRGQQVTLSCSPISGHRSVSWYQQTPGQGLQFLFEYFSETQRNKGNFPGRFSGRQFSNSRSEMNVSTLELGDSALYLCASSFAGYEQYFGPGTRLTVT.

The CDR3 loop reads CASSEDRGYQETQYF. The CDR3 DNA reads TGTGCCAGCAGTGAAGATAGGGGGTACCAAGAGACCCAGTACTTC. This sequence joins TRBV6-1 and TRBJ2-5; maybe TRBD1 (6 bases). V gave up 1 base and J gave up 0 bases, with 9 bases separating them. The CDR3 loop spans 15 amino acids. Germline-derived CDR1 and CDR2 are MNHNS and SASEGT.

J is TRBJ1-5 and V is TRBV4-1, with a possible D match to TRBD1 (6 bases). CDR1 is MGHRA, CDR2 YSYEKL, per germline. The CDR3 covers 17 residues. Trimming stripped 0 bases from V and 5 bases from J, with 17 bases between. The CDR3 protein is CASSQDPGQRGYQPQHF. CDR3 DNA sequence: TGCGCCAGCAGCCAAGATCCCGGACAGAGGGGGTATCAGCCCCAGCATTTT.

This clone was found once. The DNA of the CDR3 is TGCGCCAGCCTGCTGTTAGAGGGGGCGCCTAGCACTGAAGCTTTCTTT. Translated, it gives CASLLLEGAPSTEAFF. The chain recombines TRBV4-1 with TRBJ1-1, with TRBD1 matching 7 bases. Trimming cost V 8 bases and J 4 bases; bases outside gene matches: 16. Germline V CDR1 and CDR2: MGHRA, YSYEKL. CDR3 length equals 16 residues.

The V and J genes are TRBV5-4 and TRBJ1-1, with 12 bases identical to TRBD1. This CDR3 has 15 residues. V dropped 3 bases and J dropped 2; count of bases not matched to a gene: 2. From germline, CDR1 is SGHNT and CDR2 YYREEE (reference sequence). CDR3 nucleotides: TGTGCCAGCAGCTCGGGACAGGGGGCAAACACTGAAGCTTTCTTT. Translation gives CASSSGQGANTEAFF.

In DNA form, the CDR3 reads TGTGCCAGCAGTTTGGACAGAAAACTCTACGAGCAGTACTTC. It codes for CASSLDRKLYEQYF. The chain employs TRBV6-5 and TRBJ2-7, with D tentatively TRBD1 (6 bases). The germline gives CDR1 MNHEY, CDR2 SVGAGI. The length of the CDR3 is 14 residues. The germline V and J ends were trimmed by 4 bases and 3 bases, with 13 bases remaining between them.

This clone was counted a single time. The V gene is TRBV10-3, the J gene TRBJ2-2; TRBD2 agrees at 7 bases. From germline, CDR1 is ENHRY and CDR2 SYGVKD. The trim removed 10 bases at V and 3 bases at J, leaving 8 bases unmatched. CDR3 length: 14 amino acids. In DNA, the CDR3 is TGTGCCAACCGAGCGGGAACAGACACCGGGGAGCTGTTTTTT. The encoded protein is CANRAGTDTGELFF.

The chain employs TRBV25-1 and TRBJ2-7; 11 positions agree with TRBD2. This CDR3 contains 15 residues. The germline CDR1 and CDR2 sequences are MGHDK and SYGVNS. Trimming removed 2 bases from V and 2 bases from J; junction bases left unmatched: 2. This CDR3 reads CASSETSGGPYEQYF. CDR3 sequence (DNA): TGTGCCAGCAGTGAAACTAGCGGGGGACCCTACGAGCAGTACTTC.